This T cell receptor beta chain is drawn from a study of blood T cell repertoires in COVID-19. Study information: PBMCs, B-cell-depleted T cells, or T cells were the source of the cDNA or gDNA that made up the material.

The table came from immunoSEQ multiplex PCR; TCRdb's copy has only in-frame clones and leaves some out. Among 280,000 or so clones, 88% were seen once, and the ten largest hold about 7%. This clone showed up just a few times. Trimming removed 10 bases from V and 8 bases from J; junction bases left unmatched: 8. Germline V lookup: CDR1 SNHLY, CDR2 FYNNEI. This CDR3 has 12 amino acids. Sequences were obtained from peripheral blood. This receptor was taken from a woman under 40 who had recovered from COVID-19. The J gene is TRBJ1-2, the V gene TRBV2; TRBD1 matches at 9 bases. The CDR3, as DNA: TGTGCCAACCAACAGGGGGCGGTCGGCTACACCTTC. Amino acids: CANQQGAVGYTF.